This T cell receptor beta chain was profiled in a study of human CD4 T cells and Enterobacteriaceae (dated by TCRdb to 2018 to 2020). Taken from cysteine to phenylalanine, the CDR3 has 12 residues. The entry retains the CDR3 DNA only, 36 bases that are in frame from base 1. CDR1 and CDR2, looked up from the germline V gene (reference sequence), are SGHKS and YYEKEE. The V and J ends are trimmed by 2 bases and 7 bases, leaving 9 bases between them. A note on this clone: Its antigen has not been determined. One base away there is no much larger clone; base qualities are not given.

Broad study findings and their caveats: Compared with specific clonotypes, broadly cross-reactive clonotypes seemed more expanded ex vivo, with 11 of 19 and about 60% of the roughly 34 falling in the top 5%. The reactivity of ex vivo clonotypes was inferred solely through the matching of nucleotide sequences to CFSE-low cultures from the same donors.

Memory CD4+ T cells were FACS-sorted on a FACSAria III to over 95% purity as all CD4+ cells other than CD45RA+CCR7+CD95- naive cells. Healthy donor blood was obtained from blood donation centers in Switzerland. Positive selection with CD4 and CD14 magnetic microbeads was used to enrich total CD4+ T cells and monocytes. CD8+, CD14+, CD16+, CD56+, CD19+ and CD25-bright cells were excluded before sorting. To assess in vivo expansion of bacteria-reactive clonotypes, total memory CD4+ T cells from a couple of blood donors were sequenced directly ex vivo. Peripheral blood mononuclear cells were isolated from donor blood using Ficoll-Paque Plus. Ex vivo total memory CD4+ samples were sequenced at deep level, with detection sensitivity of one cell in 200,000. The QIAamp DNA Micro Kit was used to extract genomic DNA from cell pellets, and spectrophotometry was used to check the quantity and purity of the genomic DNA. Amplification of TCR Vbeta CDR3 regions was performed with the immunoSEQ multiplex PCR assay. The amplicons were sequenced on the Illumina HiSeq platform. The retrieved sequences were 87 nucleotides long and included the CDR3 region. As for the authors' bioinformatics: A clonotype was defined as a unique productive TCR Vbeta nucleotide sequence and was quantified by productive template frequency from ImmunoSEQ Analyzer V3.0. A threshold set at the top 5th percentile of each frequency-ranked repertoire was used to define expanded clonotypes. Repertoire overlap was computed as Chao-Jaccard with the R package fossil and visualized by nonmetric multidimensional scaling with the R package MASS. TCRdb took this table from immuneACCESS and kept in-frame rearrangements with V and J called. Such tables lack part of the clones; where checked against another copy, unresolved V genes explain under half of the gap, and the rest is unexplained. V, J and clone size are those of that table, while D and trimming were read from the DNA. The sample table records 25,000 to 30,000 clones; approximately 80% of these occur just once. The ten largest clones take up around 0.91% of the sample.

Sequencing was performed on memory CD4+ T cells from blood. This specimen's cell subset or site label, per the study, means: total memory CD4 T cells sorted directly ex vivo, unstimulated. The chain was built from TRBV5-5 and TRBJ2-5; the D gene identity is not certain. This sequence originates from a human donor in good health. The nucleotide sequence is given as TGTGCCAGCAGCTTATCCGGTGGGACCCAGTACTTC. Its protein is CASSLSGGTQYF.